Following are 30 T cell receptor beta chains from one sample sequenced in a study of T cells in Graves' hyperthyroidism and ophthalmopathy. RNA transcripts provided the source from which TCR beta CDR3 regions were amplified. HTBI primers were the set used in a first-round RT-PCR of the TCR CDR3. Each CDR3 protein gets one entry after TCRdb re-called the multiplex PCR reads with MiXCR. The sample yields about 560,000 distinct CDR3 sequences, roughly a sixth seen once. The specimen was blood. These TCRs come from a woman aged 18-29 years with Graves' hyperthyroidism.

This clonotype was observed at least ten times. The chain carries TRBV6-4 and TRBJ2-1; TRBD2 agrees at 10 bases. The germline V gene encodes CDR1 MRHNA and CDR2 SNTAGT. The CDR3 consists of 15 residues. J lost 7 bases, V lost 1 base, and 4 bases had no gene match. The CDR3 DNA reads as TGTGCCAGCAGTGACTTAGCGGGAGGAGGTAATGAGCAGTTCTTC. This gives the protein CASSDLAGGGNEQFF.

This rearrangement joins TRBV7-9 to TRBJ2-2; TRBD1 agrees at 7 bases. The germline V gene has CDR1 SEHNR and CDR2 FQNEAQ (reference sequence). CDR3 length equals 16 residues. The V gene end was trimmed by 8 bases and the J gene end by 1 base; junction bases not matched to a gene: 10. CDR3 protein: CASGHRQGMNTGELFF. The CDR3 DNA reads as TGTGCCAGCGGACACCGACAGGGAATGAACACCGGGGAGCTGTTTTTT.

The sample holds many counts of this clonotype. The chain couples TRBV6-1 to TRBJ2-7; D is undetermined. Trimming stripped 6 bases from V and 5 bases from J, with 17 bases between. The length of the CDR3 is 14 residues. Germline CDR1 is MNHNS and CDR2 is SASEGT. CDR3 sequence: CASRANRAGDEQYF. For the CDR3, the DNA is TGTGCCAGCAGGGCAAATAGGGCCGGAGACGAGCAGTACTTC.

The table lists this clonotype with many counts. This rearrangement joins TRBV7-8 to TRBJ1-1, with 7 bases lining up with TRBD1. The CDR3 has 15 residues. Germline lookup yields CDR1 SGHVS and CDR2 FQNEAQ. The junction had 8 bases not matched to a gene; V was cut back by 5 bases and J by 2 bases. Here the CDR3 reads CASSPSDRVNTEAFF. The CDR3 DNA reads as TGTGCCAGCAGCCCCAGCGACAGGGTTAACACTGAAGCTTTCTTT.

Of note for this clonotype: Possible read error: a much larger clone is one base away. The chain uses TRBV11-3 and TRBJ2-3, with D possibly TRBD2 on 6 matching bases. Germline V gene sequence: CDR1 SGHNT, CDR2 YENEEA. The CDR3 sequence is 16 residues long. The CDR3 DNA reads TGTGCCAGCAGCTTAGAAGGGACTCATCCTACAGATACGCGGTATTTT. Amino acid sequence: CASSLEGTHPTDTRYF.

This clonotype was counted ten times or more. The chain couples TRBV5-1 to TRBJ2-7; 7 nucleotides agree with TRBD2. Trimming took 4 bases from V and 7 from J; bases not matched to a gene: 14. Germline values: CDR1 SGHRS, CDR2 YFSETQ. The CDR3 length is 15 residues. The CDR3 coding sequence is TGCGCCAGCAGCATCCTAAGCGGGAAATCGCGGGAGCAGTACTTC. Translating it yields CASSILSGKSREQYF.

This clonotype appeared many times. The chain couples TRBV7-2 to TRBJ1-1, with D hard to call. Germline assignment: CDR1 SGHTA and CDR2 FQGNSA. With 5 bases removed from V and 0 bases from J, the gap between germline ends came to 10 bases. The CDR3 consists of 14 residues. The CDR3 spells CASSGGGMNTEAFF. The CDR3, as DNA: TGTGCCAGCAGCGGTGGCGGCATGAACACTGAAGCTTTCTTT.

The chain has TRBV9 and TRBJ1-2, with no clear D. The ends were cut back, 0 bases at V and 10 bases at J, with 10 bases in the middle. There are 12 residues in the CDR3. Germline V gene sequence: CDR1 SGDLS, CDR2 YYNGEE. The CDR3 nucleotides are TGTGCCAGCAGCGTAGGGACTTCAATCTACACCTTC. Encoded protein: CASSVGTSIYTF.

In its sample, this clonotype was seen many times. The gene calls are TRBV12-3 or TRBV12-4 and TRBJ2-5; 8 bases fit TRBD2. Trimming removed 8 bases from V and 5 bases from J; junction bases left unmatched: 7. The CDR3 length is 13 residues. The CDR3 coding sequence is TGTGCCAGCGCGGGGGGCGCTTTGGAGACCCAGTACTTC. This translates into CASAGGALETQYF.

The CDR3 spells CASSRRTGDGYTF. The CDR3, as DNA: TGTGCCAGCAGCAGACGGACAGGGGACGGCTACACCTTC. The chain combines TRBV28 with TRBJ1-2; TRBD1 matches at 9 bases. Looked up from germline, CDR1 is MDHEN and CDR2 is SYDVKM. V trimming: 6 bases; J trimming: 8 bases; junction bases outside the gene matches: 7. The CDR3 extends over 13 amino acids.

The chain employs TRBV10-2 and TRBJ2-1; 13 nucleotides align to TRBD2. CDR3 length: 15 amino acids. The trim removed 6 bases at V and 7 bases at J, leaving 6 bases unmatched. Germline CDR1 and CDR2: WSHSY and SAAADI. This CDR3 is CASSHTSGRANEQFF. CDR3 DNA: TGCGCCAGCAGCCATACTAGCGGGAGGGCGAATGAGCAGTTCTTC.

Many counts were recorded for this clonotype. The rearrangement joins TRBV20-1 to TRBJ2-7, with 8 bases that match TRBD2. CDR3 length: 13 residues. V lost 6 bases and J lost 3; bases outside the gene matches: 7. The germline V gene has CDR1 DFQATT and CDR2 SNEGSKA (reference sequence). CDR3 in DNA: TGCAGTGCCACCGGGACTAGGGTCTACGAGCAGTACTTC. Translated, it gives CSATGTRVYEQYF.

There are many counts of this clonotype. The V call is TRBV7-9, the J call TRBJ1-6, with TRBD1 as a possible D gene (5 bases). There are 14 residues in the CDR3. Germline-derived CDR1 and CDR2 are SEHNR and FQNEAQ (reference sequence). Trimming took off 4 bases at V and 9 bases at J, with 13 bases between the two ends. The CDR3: CASSSTVARSPLHF. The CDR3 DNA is TGTGCCAGCAGCTCGACAGTCGCGCGTTCACCCCTCCACTTT.

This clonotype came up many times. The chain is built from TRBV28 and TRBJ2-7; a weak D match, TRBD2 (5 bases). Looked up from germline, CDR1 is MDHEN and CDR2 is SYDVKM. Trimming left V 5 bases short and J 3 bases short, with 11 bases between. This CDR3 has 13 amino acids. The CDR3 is CASSPAEYYEQYF. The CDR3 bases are TGTGCCAGCAGTCCAGCGGAGTACTACGAGCAGTACTTC.

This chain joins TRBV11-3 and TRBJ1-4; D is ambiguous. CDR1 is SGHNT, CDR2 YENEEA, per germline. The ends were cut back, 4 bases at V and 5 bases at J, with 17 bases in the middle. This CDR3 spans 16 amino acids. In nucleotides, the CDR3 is TGTGCCAGCAGCTACCTGGGTACATCCGTCAATGAAAAACTGTTTTTT. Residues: CASSYLGTSVNEKLFF.

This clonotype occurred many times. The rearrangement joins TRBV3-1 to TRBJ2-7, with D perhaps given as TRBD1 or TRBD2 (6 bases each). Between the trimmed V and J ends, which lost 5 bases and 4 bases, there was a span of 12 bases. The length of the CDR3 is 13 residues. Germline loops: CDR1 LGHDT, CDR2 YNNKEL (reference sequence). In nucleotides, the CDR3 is TGTGCCAGCAGCAGAACAGGGAGGTACGAGCAGTACTTC. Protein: CASSRTGRYEQYF.

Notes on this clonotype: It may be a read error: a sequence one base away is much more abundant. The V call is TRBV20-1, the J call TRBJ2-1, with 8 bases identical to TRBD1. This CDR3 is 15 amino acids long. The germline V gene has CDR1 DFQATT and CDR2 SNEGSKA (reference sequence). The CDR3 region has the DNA TGCAGTGGTAGAGGTGACAGGGGACTCGACAATGAGCAGTTCTTC. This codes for CSGRGDRGLDNEQFF.

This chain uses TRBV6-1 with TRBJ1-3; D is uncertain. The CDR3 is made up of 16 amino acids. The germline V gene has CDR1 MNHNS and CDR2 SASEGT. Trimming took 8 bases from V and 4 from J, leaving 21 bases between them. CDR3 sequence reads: CASSPYLQHIGNTIYF. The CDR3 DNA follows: TGTGCCAGCTCTCCATACCTTCAACATATCGGAAACACCATATATTTT.

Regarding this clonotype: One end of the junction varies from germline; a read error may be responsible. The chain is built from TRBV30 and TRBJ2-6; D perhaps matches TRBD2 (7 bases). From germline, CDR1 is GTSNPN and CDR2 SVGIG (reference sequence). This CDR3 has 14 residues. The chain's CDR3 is CAWSRGGGAHVLTF. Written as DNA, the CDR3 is TGTGCCTGGTCAAGGGGGGGTGGGGCCCACGTCCTGACTTTC.

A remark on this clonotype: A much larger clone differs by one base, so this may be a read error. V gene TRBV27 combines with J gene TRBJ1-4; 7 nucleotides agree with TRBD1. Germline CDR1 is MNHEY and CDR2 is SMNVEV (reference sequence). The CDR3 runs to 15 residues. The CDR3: CASADRVLTNEKLLF. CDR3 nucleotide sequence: TGTGCCAGCGCTGACAGGGTTCTCACTAATGAAAAACTGCTTTTT. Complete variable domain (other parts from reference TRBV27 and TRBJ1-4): EAQVTQNPRYLITVTGKKLTVTCSQNMNHEYMSWYRQDPGLGLRQIYYSMNVEVTDKGDVPEGYKVSRKEKRNFPLILESPSPNQTSLYFCASADRVLTNEKLLFGSGTQLSVL.

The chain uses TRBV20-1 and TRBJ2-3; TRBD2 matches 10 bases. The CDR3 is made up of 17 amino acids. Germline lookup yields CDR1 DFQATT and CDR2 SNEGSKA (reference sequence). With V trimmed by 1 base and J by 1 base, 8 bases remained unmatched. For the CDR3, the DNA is TGCAGTGCTAGAGTTCCCATTCTAGCGGGAGGCACAGATACGCAGTATTTT. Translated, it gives CSARVPILAGGTDTQYF.

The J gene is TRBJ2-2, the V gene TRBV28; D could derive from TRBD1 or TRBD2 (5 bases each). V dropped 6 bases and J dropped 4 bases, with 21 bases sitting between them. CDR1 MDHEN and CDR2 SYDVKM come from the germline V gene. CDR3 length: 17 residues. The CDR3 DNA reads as TGTGCCAGCAGCTACACCCCCCGGGGCGCAGTCACCGGGGAGCTGTTTTTT. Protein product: CASSYTPRGAVTGELFF.

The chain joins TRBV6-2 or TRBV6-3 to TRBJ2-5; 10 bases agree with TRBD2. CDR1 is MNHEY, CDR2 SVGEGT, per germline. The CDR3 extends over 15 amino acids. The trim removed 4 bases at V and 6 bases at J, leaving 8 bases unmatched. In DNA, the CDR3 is TGTGCCAGCAGTTTAACTAGCGGGATCGGAAAGACCCAGTACTTC. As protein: CASSLTSGIGKTQYF.

The CDR3 bases are TGTGCCAGTAGCTCCCCGGGTCCAGGTGAAGCTTTCTTT. Protein sequence: CASSSPGPGEAFF. The rearrangement joins TRBV19 to TRBJ1-1, with D unresolved. In germline, CDR1 is LNHDA, CDR2 SQIVND (reference sequence). The CDR3 runs 13 residues. The V gene lost 6 bases and the J gene lost 7 bases, with 15 bases spanning the gap.

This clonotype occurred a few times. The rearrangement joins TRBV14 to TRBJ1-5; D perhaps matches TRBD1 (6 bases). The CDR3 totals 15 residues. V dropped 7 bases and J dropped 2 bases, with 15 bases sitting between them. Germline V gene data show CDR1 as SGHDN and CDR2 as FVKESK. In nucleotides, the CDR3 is TGTGCCAGCATACGGGGGCGGGGGTGCAATCAGCCCCAGCATTTT. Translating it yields CASIRGRGCNQPQHF.

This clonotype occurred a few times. CDR3 protein: CASSLESGRVQLFVSTDTQYF. The CDR3 coding sequence is TGCGCCAGCAGCTTGGAAAGCGGGAGAGTGCAACTCTTTGTTAGCACAGATACGCAGTATTTT. The J gene is TRBJ2-3, the V gene TRBV5-1, with 8 bases aligning to TRBD2. V lost 0 bases to trimming and J lost 0 bases; unmatched junction nucleotides: 18. Germline assignment: CDR1 SGHRS and CDR2 YFSETQ. The CDR3 spans 21 residues.

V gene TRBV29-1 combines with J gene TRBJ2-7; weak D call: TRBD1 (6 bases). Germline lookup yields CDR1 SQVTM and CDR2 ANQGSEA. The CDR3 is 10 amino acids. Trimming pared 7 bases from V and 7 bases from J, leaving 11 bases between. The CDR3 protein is CSAGVGEQYF. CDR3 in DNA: TGCAGCGCAGGGGTGGGGGAGCAGTACTTC.

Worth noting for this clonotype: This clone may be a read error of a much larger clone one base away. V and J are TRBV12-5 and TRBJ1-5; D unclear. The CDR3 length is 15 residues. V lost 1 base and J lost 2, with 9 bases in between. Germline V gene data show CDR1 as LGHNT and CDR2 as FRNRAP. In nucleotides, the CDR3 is TGTGCTAGTGGTTTGGGAGGGTTGGGCAATCAGCCCCAGCATTTT. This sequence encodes CASGLGGLGNQPQHF.

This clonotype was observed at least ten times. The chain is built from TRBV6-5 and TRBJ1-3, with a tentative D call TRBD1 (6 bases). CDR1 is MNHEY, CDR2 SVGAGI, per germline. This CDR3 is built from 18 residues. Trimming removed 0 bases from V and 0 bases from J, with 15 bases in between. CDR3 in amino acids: CASSYSGAGSDSGNTIYF. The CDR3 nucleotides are TGTGCCAGCAGTTACTCGGGGGCAGGGTCCGACTCTGGAAACACCATATATTTT.

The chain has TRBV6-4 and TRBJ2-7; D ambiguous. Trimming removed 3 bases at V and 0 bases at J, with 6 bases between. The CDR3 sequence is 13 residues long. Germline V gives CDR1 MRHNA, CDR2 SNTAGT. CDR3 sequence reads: CASSEVFSYEQYF. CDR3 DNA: TGTGCCAGCAGTGAAGTCTTCTCCTACGAGCAGTACTTC.